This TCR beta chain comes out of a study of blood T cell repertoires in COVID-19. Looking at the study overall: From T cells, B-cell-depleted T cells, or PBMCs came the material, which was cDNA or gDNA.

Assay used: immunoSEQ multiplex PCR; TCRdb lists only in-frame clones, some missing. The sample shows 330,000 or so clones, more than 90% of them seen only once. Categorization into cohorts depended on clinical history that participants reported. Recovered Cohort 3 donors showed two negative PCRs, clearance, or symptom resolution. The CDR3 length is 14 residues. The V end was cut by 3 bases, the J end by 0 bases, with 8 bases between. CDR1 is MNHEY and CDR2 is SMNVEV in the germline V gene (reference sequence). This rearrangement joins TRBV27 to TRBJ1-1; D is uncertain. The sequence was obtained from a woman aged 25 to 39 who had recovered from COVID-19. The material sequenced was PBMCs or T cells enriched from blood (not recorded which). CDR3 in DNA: TGTGCCAGCAGTTTTGACAAAATGAACACTGAAGCTTTCTTT. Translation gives CASSFDKMNTEAFF.